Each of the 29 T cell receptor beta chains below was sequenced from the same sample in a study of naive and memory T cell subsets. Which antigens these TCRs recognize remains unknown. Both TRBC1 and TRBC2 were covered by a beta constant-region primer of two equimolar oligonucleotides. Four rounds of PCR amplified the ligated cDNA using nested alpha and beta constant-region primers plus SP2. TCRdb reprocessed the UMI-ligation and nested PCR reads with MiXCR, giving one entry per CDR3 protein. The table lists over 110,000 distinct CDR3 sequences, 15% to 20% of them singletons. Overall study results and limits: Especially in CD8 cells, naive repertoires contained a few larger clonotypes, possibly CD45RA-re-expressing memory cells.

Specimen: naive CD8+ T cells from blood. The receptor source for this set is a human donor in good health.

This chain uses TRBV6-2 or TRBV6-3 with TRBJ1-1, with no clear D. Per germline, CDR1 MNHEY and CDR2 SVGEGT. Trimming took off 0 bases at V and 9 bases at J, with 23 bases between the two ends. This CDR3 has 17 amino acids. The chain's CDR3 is CASSYSSSDPNEGKAFF. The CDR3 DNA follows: TGTGCCAGCAGTTACTCGTCTAGTGACCCTAATGAAGGGAAAGCTTTCTTT.

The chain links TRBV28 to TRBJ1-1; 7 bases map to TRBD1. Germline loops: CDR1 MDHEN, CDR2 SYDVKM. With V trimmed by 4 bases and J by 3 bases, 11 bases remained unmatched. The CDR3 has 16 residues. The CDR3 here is CASSSLDRGLDTEAFF. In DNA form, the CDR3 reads TGTGCCAGCAGTTCGCTTGATAGGGGGCTTGACACTGAAGCTTTCTTT.

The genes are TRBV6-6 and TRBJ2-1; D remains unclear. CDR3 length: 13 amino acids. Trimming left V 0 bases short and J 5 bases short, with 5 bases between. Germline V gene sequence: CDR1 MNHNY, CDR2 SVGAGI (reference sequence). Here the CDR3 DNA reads TGTGCCAGCAGTTACTCAACCCACAATGAGCAGTTCTTC. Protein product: CASSYSTHNEQFF.

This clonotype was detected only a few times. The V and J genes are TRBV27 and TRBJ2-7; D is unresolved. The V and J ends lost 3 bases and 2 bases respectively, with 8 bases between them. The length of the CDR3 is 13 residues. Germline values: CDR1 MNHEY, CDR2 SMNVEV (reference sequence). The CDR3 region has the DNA TGTGCCAGCAGTTTTTCACCCACCTACGAGCAGTACTTC. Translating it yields CASSFSPTYEQYF.

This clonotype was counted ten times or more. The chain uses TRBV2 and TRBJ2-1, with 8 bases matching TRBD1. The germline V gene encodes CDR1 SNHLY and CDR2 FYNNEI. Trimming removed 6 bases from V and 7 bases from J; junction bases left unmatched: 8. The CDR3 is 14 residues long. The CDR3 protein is CASRQTGGMNEQFF. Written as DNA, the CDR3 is TGTGCCAGCAGGCAAACAGGGGGTATGAATGAGCAGTTCTTC.

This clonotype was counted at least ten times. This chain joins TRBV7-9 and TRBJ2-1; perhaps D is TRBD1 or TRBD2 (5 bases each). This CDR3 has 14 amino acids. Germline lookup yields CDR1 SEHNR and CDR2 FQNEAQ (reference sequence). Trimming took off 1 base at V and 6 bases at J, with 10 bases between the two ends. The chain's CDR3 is CASSLVSRGNEQFF. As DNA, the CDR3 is TGTGCCAGCAGCTTAGTTTCGAGGGGCAATGAGCAGTTCTTC.

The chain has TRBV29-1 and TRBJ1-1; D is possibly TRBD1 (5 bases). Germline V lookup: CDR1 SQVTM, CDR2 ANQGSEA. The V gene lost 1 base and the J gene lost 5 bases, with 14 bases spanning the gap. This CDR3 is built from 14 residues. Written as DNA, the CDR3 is TGCAGCGTTGAAGGCGAGGGCAGGGAAACTGAAGCTTTCTTT. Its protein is CSVEGEGRETEAFF.

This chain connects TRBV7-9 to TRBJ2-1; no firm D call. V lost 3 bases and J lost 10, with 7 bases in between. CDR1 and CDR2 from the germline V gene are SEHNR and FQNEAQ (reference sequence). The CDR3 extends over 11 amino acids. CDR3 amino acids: CASSLSWEQFF. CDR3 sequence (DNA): TGTGCCAGCAGCTTGAGTTGGGAGCAGTTCTTC.

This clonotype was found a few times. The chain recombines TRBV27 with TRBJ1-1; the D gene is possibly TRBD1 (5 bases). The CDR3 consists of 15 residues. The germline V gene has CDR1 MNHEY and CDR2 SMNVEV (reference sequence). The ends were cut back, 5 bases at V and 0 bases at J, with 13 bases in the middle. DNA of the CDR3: TGTGCCAGCAGTAACAGACAGAGAGTGAACACTGAAGCTTTCTTT. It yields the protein CASSNRQRVNTEAFF.

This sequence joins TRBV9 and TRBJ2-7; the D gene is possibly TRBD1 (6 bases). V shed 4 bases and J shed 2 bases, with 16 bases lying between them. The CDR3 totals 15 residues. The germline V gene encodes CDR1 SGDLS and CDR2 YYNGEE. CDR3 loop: CASSTHRDIAYEQYF. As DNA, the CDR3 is TGTGCCAGCAGCACGCACCGGGACATCGCCTACGAGCAGTACTTC.

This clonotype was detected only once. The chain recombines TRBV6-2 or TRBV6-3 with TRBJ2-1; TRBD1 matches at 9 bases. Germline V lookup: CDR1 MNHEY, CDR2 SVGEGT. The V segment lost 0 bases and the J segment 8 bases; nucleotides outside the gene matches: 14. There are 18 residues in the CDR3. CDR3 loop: CASSYSSGRDRALDEQFF. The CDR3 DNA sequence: TGTGCCAGCAGTTACTCTTCCGGGCGGGACAGGGCATTGGATGAGCAGTTCTTC.

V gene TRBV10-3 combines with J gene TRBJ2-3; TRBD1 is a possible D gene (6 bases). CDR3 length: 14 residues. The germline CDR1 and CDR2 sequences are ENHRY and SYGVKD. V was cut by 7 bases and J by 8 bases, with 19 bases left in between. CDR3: CAINAGEGIGTQYF. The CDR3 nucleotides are TGTGCCATCAACGCAGGGGAAGGCATCGGTACGCAGTATTTT.

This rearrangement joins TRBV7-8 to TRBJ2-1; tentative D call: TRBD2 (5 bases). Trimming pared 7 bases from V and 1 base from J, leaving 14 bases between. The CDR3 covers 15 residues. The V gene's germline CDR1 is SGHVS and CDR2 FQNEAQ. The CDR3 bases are TGTGCCAGCACTTTGAGCGGTATATCCTACAATGAGCAGTTCTTC. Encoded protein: CASTLSGISYNEQFF.

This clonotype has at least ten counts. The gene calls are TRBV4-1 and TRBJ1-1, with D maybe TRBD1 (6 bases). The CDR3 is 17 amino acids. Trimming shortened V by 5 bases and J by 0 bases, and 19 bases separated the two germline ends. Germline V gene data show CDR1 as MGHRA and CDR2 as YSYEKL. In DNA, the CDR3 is TGCGCCAGCAGCAAAACCCTTGGGGGCGTCATGAACACTGAAGCTTTCTTT. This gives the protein CASSKTLGGVMNTEAFF.

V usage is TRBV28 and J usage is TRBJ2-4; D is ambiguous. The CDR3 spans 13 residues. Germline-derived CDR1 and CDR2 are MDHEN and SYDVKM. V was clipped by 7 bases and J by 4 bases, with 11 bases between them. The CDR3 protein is CASNSYAKNIQYF. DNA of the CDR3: TGTGCCAGCAACTCTTACGCTAAAAACATTCAGTACTTC.

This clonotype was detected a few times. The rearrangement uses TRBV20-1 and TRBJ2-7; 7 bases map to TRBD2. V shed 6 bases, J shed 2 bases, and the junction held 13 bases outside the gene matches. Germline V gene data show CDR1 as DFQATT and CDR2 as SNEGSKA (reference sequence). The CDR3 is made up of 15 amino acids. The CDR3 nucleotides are TGCAGTGCCGACTCCCGCGGGAGCGACGCCTACGAGCAGTACTTC. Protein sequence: CSADSRGSDAYEQYF.

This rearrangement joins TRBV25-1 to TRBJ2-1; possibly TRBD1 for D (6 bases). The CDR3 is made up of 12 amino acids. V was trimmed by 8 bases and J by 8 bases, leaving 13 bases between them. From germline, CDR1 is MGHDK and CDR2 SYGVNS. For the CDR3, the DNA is TGTGCCAGCTGGGACATAGTTGATGAGCAGTTCTTC. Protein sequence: CASWDIVDEQFF.

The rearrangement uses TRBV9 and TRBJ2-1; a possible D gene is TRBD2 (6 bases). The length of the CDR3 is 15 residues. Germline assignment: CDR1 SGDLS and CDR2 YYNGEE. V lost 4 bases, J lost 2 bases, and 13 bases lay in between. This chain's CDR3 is CASSSEGGTYNEQFF. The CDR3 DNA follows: TGTGCCAGCAGCTCAGAAGGCGGGACCTACAATGAGCAGTTCTTC.

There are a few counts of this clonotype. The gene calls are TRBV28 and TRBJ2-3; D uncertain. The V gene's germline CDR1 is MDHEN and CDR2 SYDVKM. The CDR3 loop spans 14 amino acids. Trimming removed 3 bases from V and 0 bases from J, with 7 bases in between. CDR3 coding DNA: TGTGCCAGCAGTTTCCCCAGAAGCACAGATACGCAGTATTTT. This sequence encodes CASSFPRSTDTQYF.

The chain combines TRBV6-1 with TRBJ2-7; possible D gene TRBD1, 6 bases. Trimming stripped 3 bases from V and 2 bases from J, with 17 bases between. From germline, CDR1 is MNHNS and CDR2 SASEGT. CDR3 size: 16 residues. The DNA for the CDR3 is TGTGCCAGCAGTGATGTTTGGTCAGGGGCAACCTACGAGCAGTACTTC. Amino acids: CASSDVWSGATYEQYF.

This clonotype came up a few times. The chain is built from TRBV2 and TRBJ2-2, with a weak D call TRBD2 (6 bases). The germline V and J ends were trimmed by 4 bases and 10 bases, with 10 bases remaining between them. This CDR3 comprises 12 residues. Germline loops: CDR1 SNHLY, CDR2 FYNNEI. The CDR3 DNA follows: TGTGCCAGCAGTGTGCCGGGGGAGGAGCTGTTTTTT. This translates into CASSVPGEELFF. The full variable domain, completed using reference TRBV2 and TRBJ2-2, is EPEVTQTPSHQVTQMGQEVILRCVPISNHLYFYWYRQILGQKVEFLVSFYNNEISEKSEIFDDQFSVERPDGSNFTLKIRSTKLEDSAMYFCASSVPGEELFFGEGSRLTVL.

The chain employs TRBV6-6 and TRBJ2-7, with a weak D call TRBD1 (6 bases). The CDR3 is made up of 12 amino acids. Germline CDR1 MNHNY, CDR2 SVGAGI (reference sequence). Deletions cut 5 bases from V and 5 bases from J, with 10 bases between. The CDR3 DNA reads TGTGCCAGCAGTCCAGGGGTTGACGAGCAGTACTTC. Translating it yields CASSPGVDEQYF.

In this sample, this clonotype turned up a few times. CDR3 in amino acids: CASSIATGYNGYTF. In DNA, the CDR3 is TGTGCCAGCAGCATAGCAACAGGGTACAATGGCTACACCTTC. V usage is TRBV5-4 and J usage is TRBJ1-2; possibly TRBD1 for D (6 bases). Per germline, CDR1 SGHNT and CDR2 YYREEE (reference sequence). The CDR3 has 14 residues. With 4 bases removed from V and 6 bases from J, the gap between germline ends came to 16 bases.

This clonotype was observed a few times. The CDR3 loop reads CASSPDNGVETQYF. CDR3 nucleotides: TGTGCCAGCAGCCCTGATAACGGCGTAGAGACCCAGTACTTC. The chain joins TRBV7-3 to TRBJ2-5, with no clear D. Germline assignment: CDR1 SGHTA and CDR2 FQGTGA. The CDR3 totals 14 residues. V was clipped by 5 bases and J by 4 bases, with 14 bases between them.

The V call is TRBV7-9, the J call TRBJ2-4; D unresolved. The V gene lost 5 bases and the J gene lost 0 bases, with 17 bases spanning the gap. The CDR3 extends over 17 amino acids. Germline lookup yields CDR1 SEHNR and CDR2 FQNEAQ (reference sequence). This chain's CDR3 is CASSPLQASLAKNIQYF. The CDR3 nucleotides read TGTGCCAGCAGCCCCCTGCAGGCAAGTCTAGCCAAAAACATTCAGTACTTC.

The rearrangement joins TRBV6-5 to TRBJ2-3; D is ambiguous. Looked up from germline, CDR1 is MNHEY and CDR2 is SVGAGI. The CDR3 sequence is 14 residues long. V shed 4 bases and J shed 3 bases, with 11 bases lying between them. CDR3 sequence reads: CASSLAIPTDTQYF. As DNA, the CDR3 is TGTGCCAGCAGTTTGGCTATCCCAACAGATACGCAGTATTTT.

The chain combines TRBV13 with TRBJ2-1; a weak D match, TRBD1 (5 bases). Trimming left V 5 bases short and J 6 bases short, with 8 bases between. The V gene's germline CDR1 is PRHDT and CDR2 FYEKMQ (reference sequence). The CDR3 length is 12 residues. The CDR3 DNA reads TGTGCCAGCAGCGGGGCCGCCAATGAGCAGTTCTTC. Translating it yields CASSGAANEQFF.

The CDR3 is CASSQGASETQYF. The CDR3 DNA is TGTGCCAGCAGCCAGGGGGCGTCGGAGACCCAGTACTTC. The chain uses TRBV7-9 and TRBJ2-5; 8 bases match TRBD1. CDR3 size: 13 residues. Trimming removed 5 bases from V and 5 bases from J; junction bases left unmatched: 4. Germline assignment: CDR1 SEHNR and CDR2 FQNEAQ (reference sequence).

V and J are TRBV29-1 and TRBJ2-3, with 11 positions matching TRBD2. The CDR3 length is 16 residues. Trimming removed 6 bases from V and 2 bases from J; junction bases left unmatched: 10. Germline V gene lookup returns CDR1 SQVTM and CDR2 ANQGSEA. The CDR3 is CSVGPELAGVTDTQYF. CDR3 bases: TGCAGCGTCGGACCGGAACTAGCGGGAGTCACAGATACGCAGTATTTT.